This TCR beta chain came from a study of T cell changes during pregnancy in multiple sclerosis. Germline V CDR1 and CDR2: LGHNA, YNFKEQ. V gave up 0 bases and J gave up 1 base, with 9 bases separating them. The CDR3 loop spans 15 amino acids. Some clones are missing from TCRdb's copy, which holds only in-frame ones; the method was immunoSEQ multiplex PCR. This table holds 35,000 to 45,000 clones, roughly 90% found once. Here the sequenced sample was peripheral blood, taken in the second trimester of pregnancy. The J gene is TRBJ1-1, the V gene TRBV4-2; a possible D gene is TRBD1 (5 bases). The TCR comes from a female donor in good health, enrolled as a control in a pregnancy study. The CDR3 coding sequence is TGTGCCAGCAGCCAAGACGGGGGAACGAACACTGAAGCTTTCTTT. This translates into CASSQDGGTNTEAFF.